The 18 T cell receptor beta chains given below trace back to one sample, sequenced in a study of blood T cell repertoires in COVID-19. The data were produced by immunoSEQ multiplex PCR, yet TCRdb's version contains in-frame clones alone and is incomplete. The data show approximately 350,000 clones, with roughly 86% seen just once and approximately 7.4% held by the top ten. Sequencing was done on a sample of peripheral blood. These receptors originate from a woman in her 70s with COVID-19, enrolled during active disease.

V usage is TRBV11-2 and J usage is TRBJ2-3; 11 bases align to TRBD2. In germline, CDR1 is SGHAT, CDR2 FQNNGV. This CDR3 is built from 16 residues. With 5 bases clipped from V and 0 bases from J, the junction kept 4 bases outside the gene matches. CDR3 bases: TGTGCCAGCAGCCCCGGGACTAGCGGTAGCACAGATACGCAGTATTTT. Amino acids: CASSPGTSGSTDTQYF. Full variable domain (outside the CDR3, taken from reference TRBV11-2 and TRBJ2-3): EAGVAQSPRYKIIEKRQSVAFWCNPISGHATLYWYQQILGQGPKLLIQFQNNGVVDDSQLPKDRFSAERLKGVDSTLKIQPAKLEDSAVYLCASSPGTSGSTDTQYFGPGTRLTVL.

This rearrangement joins TRBV23-1 to TRBJ2-1; 8 bases map to TRBD1. TRBV23-1 is annotated as an ORF whose role is uncertain. CDR3 size: 17 residues. Trimming removed 7 bases from V and 7 bases from J; junction bases left unmatched: 18. CDR3 DNA sequence: TGCGCCAGCAACACAAGGGGTTGGTCAGGGGGCTTGAATGAGCAGTTCTTC. Its protein product is CASNTRGWSGGLNEQFF.

The chain joins TRBV6-5 to TRBJ1-4; D not certain. This CDR3 has 14 residues. Germline V lookup: CDR1 MNHEY, CDR2 SVGAGI. Trimming left V 8 bases short and J 7 bases short, with 17 bases between. As DNA, the CDR3 is TGTGCCAGCGCACGGGAGGTAGTAGGTGAAAAACTGTTTTTT. Encoded protein: CASAREVVGEKLFF.

The chain is built from TRBV6-5 and TRBJ1-2, with D perhaps TRBD1 (6 bases). The CDR3 is made up of 12 amino acids. V was clipped by 6 bases and J by 4 bases, with 9 bases between them. Per the germline V gene, CDR1 is MNHEY and CDR2 is SVGAGI. The CDR3 reads CASSGQSYGYTF. DNA of the CDR3: TGTGCCAGCAGCGGACAGTCCTATGGCTACACCTTC.

The CDR3 region is CASTTGDNYGYTF. The CDR3 nucleotides read TGTGCCAGCACTACAGGAGATAACTATGGCTACACCTTC. J is TRBJ1-2 and V is TRBV7-9, with D tentatively TRBD1 (5 bases). This CDR3 region has 13 residues. Trimming cost V 7 bases and J 1 base, with 10 bases left between them. Germline CDR1 SEHNR, CDR2 FQNEAQ (reference sequence).

This chain connects TRBV7-9 to TRBJ1-4; D ambiguous. The germline CDR1 and CDR2 sequences are SEHNR and FQNEAQ (reference sequence). Trimming took 1 base from V and 5 from J, leaving 8 bases between them. CDR3 length: 14 amino acids. The CDR3 region is CASSLDGGNEKLFF. In nucleotides, the CDR3 is TGTGCCAGCAGCTTAGATGGAGGGAATGAAAAACTGTTTTTT.

V is TRBV2 and J is TRBJ1-1, with no clear D. CDR1 SNHLY and CDR2 FYNNEI come from the germline V gene. The V end was cut by 8 bases, the J end by 3 bases, with 19 bases between. The CDR3 extends over 15 amino acids. Here the CDR3 reads CASRPITGSDTEAFF. The CDR3 DNA sequence: TGTGCCAGCCGCCCGATCACCGGGTCCGACACTGAAGCTTTCTTT.

This rearrangement joins TRBV4-1 to TRBJ1-1; D is unresolved. V was cut by 1 base and J by 1 base, with 4 bases left in between. The germline CDR1 and CDR2 sequences are MGHRA and YSYEKL. CDR3 length: 13 residues. The chain's CDR3 is CASSQGQNTEAFF. CDR3 in DNA: TGCGCCAGCAGCCAAGGACAGAACACTGAAGCTTTCTTT.

The chain uses TRBV9 and TRBJ2-7; D ambiguous. The CDR3 is 11 amino acids. V dropped 4 bases and J dropped 9 bases, with 11 bases sitting between them. Germline CDR1 reads SGDLS; CDR2 reads YYNGEE. The CDR3 DNA follows: TGTGCCAGCAGCCCCCAGGTCGGGCAGTACTTC. Encoded protein: CASSPQVGQYF.

A few counts support this clone. The chain employs TRBV25-1 and TRBJ1-6; 9 bases align to TRBD1. The CDR3 extends over 14 amino acids. In germline, CDR1 is MGHDK, CDR2 SYGVNS. V was pared by 5 bases and J by 10 bases, with 6 bases of the junction left unmatched. The CDR3 is CASSSRTGVSPLHF. The CDR3, as DNA: TGTGCCAGCAGTTCCAGGACAGGGGTCTCACCCCTCCACTTT.

The chain has TRBV9 and TRBJ1-1; D gene unclear. CDR3 length equals 14 residues. The V end was cut by 5 bases, the J end by 5 bases, with 16 bases between. Germline V CDR1 and CDR2: SGDLS, YYNGEE. The CDR3 DNA sequence: TGTGCCAGCAGACCCGGACTTTTCGGGACTGAAGCTTTCTTT. It specifies CASRPGLFGTEAFF.

The chain combines TRBV7-9 with TRBJ2-7; perhaps TRBD2 as D (6 bases). Trimming took 6 bases from V and 4 from J, leaving 13 bases between them. This CDR3 region has 13 residues. CDR1 SEHNR and CDR2 FQNEAQ come from the germline V gene (reference sequence). CDR3 residues: CASRRSGGYEQYF. The CDR3 DNA follows: TGTGCCAGCAGGCGCAGTGGAGGGTACGAGCAGTACTTC. Full variable domain (outside the CDR3, taken from reference TRBV7-9 and TRBJ2-7): DTGVSQNPRHKITKRGQNVTFRCDPISEHNRLYWYRQTLGQGPEFLTYFQNEAQLEKSRLLSDRFSAERPKGSFSTLEIQRTEQGDSAMYLCASRRSGGYEQYFGPGTRLTVT.

This clone was observed a single time. The chain recombines TRBV7-2 with TRBJ1-2; tentatively, D is TRBD1 (5 bases). The CDR3 has 14 amino acids. Trimming took 1 base from V and 4 from J, leaving 10 bases between them. The germline V gene encodes CDR1 SGHTA and CDR2 FQGNSA. The CDR3 here is CASSLGQTSYGYTF. The DNA of the CDR3 is TGTGCCAGCAGCTTAGGACAGACTTCCTATGGCTACACCTTC.

The chain couples TRBV10-3 to TRBJ1-5; a weak D match, TRBD1 (5 bases). This CDR3 contains 15 residues. The germline CDR1 and CDR2 sequences are ENHRY and SYGVKD. V was clipped by 0 bases and J by 5 bases, with 11 bases between them. Here the CDR3 reads CAISESGRGDQPQHF. CDR3 sequence (DNA): TGTGCCATCAGTGAGTCGGGAAGGGGTGATCAGCCCCAGCATTTT.

This clone is a singleton in its sample. This chain uses TRBV27 with TRBJ2-5, with D possibly TRBD1 on 6 matching bases. Per germline, CDR1 MNHEY and CDR2 SMNVEV (reference sequence). The CDR3 is 13 residues long. The V end lost 3 bases, the J end lost 5 bases, and 10 bases lay between the germline ends. The CDR3 DNA reads TGTGCCAGCAGTTTGGGGGCCACCGAGACCCAGTACTTC. Translating it yields CASSLGATETQYF.

The chain recombines TRBV10-1 with TRBJ2-3; 8 bases are a match to TRBD1. CDR3 size: 13 residues. With 6 bases clipped from V and 2 bases from J, the junction kept 1 base outside the gene matches. Germline CDR1 and CDR2: WNHNN and SYGVQD (reference sequence). The CDR3 reads CASRDRDTDTQYF. In DNA, the CDR3 is TGCGCCAGCAGGGACAGGGACACAGATACGCAGTATTTT.

The chain recombines TRBV14 with TRBJ2-7; 7 nucleotides agree with TRBD1. V dropped 2 bases and J dropped 6; count of bases not matched to a gene: 1. The CDR3 is 12 residues long. In germline, CDR1 is SGHDN, CDR2 FVKESK. The CDR3 protein is CASSQRGPEQYF. As DNA, the CDR3 is TGTGCCAGCAGCCAAAGGGGGCCCGAGCAGTACTTC.

This chain connects TRBV12-3 or TRBV12-4 to TRBJ2-3; no clear D gene. CDR3 size: 13 residues. Trimming removed 8 bases at V and 5 bases at J, with 14 bases between. The CDR3 DNA follows: TGTGCCAGCGGGCGTAAGCTGGGAGATACGCAGTATTTT. It codes for CASGRKLGDTQYF.